This T cell receptor (beta chain) originates from a study of blood T cell repertoires in COVID-19. At the level of the study: The United States, Italy and Spain supplied acute and convalescent COVID-19 samples.

The V end lost 4 bases, the J end lost 3 bases, and 13 bases lay between the germline ends. There are 14 residues in the CDR3. Germline CDR1 and CDR2: SGHAT and FQNNGV. Produced via immunoSEQ multiplex PCR; TCRdb's table is partial and in-frame only. The sample comprises 89,000 or so clones, about 85% of which are singletons, and 38% rests with the top ten. The material sequenced was peripheral blood. This TCR came from a man at least 80 years old with acute or convalescent COVID-19. The chain couples TRBV11-2 to TRBJ2-7; a weak D match, TRBD2 (5 bases). Here the CDR3 reads CASSSIRGLYEQYF. CDR3 DNA: TGTGCCAGCAGCTCCATCCGGGGTCTCTACGAGCAGTACTTC.